This T cell receptor beta chain stems from a study of identical twins. General study findings and limits: Fewer insertions characterized abundant cord blood beta clonotypes, whereas memory repertoires showed none.

Every donor was a healthy Caucasian. V lost 4 bases and J 0 bases, leaving 22 bases between the germline ends. The CDR3 is made up of 19 amino acids. Germline V gives CDR1 LNHNV, CDR2 YYDKDF (reference sequence). A universal primer site arose from template switching, and cDNA bore unique molecular identifiers. TCRdb analysed the 5' RACE reads with MiXCR anew, one entry per CDR3 protein. The table shows about 570,000 distinct CDR3 sequences, with nearly 10% occurring only once. This clonotype has more than one count but fewer than ten. Its antigen is not identified. These data are also associated with another study on yellow fever vaccine responses in identical twins.

The receptor comes from a woman aged 18 to 35 in good health. Sequenced material: PBMCs. V gene TRBV15 combines with J gene TRBJ2-4; tentatively, D is TRBD1 (5 bases). CDR3 amino acids: CATSTDPPRTPLAKNIQYF. CDR3 bases: TGTGCCACCAGCACTGATCCACCGAGGACACCGTTAGCCAAAAACATTCAGTACTTC.